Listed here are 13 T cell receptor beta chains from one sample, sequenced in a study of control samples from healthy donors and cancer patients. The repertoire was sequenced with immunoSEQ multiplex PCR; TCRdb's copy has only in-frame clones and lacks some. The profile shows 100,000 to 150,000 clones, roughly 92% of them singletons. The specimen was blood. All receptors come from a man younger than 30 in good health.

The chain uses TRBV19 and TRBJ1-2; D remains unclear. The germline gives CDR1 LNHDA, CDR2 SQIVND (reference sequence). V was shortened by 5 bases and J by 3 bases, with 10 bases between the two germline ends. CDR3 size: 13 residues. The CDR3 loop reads CASSLSGYYGYTF. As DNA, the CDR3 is TGTGCCAGTAGTCTCTCCGGGTACTATGGCTACACCTTC.

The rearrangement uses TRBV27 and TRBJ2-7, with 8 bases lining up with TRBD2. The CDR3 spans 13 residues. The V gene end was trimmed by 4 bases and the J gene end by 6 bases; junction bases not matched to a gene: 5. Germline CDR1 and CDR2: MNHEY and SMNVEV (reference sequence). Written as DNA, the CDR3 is TGTGCCAGCAGTTCGGGGGGGCCCCGCGAGCAGTACTTC. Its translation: CASSSGGPREQYF.

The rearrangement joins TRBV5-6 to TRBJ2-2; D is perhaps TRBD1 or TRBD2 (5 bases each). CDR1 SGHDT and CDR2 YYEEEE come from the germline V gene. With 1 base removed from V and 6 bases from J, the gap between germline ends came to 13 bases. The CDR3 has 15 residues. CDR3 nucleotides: TGTGCCAGCAGCTTGCCGGGGCTGGTGGCCGGGGAGCTGTTTTTT. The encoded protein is CASSLPGLVAGELFF.

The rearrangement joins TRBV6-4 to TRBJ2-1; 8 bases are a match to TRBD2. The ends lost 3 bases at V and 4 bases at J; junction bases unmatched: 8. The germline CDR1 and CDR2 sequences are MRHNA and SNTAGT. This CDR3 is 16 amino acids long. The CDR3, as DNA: TGTGCCAGCAGTGAGGAGGCGGGGGGTGTTTACAATGAGCAGTTCTTC. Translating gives CASSEEAGGVYNEQFF.

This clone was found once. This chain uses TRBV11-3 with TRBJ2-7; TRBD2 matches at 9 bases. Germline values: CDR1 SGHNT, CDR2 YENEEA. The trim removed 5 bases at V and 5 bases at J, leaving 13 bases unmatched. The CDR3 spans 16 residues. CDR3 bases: TGTGCCAGCAGCAGCTGGAGCGGGGGGCCACCTGACGAGCAGTACTTC. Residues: CASSSWSGGPPDEQYF.

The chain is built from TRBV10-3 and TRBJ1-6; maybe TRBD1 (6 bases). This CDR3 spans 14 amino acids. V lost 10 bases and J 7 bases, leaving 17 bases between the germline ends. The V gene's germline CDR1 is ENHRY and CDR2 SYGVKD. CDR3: CATLAQGRNSPLHF. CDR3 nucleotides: TGTGCCACCTTAGCTCAGGGGAGGAATTCACCCCTCCACTTT.

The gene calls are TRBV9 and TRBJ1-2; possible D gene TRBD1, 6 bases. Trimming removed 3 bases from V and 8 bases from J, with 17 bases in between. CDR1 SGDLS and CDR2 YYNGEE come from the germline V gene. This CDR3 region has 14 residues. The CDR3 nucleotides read TGTGCCAGCAGCGGAATTACAGGGTTAGAGGGCTACACCTTC. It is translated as CASSGITGLEGYTF.

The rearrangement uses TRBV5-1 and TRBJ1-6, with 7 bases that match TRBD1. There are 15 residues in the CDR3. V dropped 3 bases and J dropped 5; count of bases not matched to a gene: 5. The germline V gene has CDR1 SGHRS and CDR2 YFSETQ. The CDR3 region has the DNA TGCGCCAGCAGCTCTACAGGGGAGAATAATTCACCCCTCCACTTT. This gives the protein CASSSTGENNSPLHF.

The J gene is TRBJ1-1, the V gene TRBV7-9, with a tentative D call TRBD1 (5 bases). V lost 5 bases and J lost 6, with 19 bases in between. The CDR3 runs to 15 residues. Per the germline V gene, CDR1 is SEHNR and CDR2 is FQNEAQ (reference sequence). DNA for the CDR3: TGTGCCAGCAGCCCGCCGACAGAGGGGTCCCCTGAAGCTTTCTTT. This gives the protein CASSPPTEGSPEAFF.

Written as DNA, the CDR3 is TGTGCCAGCTCACCTGAGGATGCAGAGACCCAGTACTTC. It is translated as CASSPEDAETQYF. The chain couples TRBV18 to TRBJ2-5; D call uncertain. This CDR3 comprises 13 residues. The germline CDR1 and CDR2 sequences are KGHSH and LQKENI. With 3 bases removed from V and 4 bases from J, the gap between germline ends came to 9 bases. The full variable domain, completed using reference TRBV18 and TRBJ2-5, is NAGVMQNPRHLVRRRGQEARLRCSPMKGHSHVYWYRQLPEEGLKFMVYLQKENIIDESGMPKERFSAEFPKEGPSILRIQQVVRGDSAAYFCASSPEDAETQYFGPGTRLLVL.

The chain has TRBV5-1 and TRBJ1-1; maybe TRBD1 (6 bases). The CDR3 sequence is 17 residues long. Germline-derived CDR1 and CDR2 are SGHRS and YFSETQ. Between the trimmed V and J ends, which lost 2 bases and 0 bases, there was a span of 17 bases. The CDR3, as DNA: TGCGCCAGCAGCTTTACAGGGAACAGCCAGATGAACACTGAAGCTTTCTTT. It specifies CASSFTGNSQMNTEAFF.

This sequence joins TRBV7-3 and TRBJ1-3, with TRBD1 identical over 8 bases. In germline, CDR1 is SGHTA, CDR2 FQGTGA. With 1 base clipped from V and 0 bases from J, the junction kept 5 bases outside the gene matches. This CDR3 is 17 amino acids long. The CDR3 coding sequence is TGTGCCAGCAGCTTAAGGGACAGGATGCGCTCTGGAAACACCATATATTTT. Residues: CASSLRDRMRSGNTIYF.

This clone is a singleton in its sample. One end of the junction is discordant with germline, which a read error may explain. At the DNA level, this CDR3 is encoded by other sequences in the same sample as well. The CDR3 sequence: CAISVARTGPNTGELFF. The CDR3 nucleotides read TGTGCTATCAGTGTAGCCCGGACAGGTCCGAACACCGGGGAGCTGTTTTTT. This chain joins TRBV10-3 and TRBJ2-2; 7 bases match TRBD1. This CDR3 has 17 amino acids. The germline gives CDR1 ENHRY, CDR2 SYGVKD.